One sample yielded the 25 T cell receptor beta chains listed below, sequenced in a study of blood T cell repertoires in COVID-19. TCRdb keeps only in-frame clones here, not all; method: immunoSEQ multiplex PCR. The sample shows roughly 53,000 clones, more than 90% of them seen only once. The sample was peripheral blood. The receptors here all came from a human donor in a cohort sampled during active COVID-19.

This clone was observed once. The chain couples TRBV7-2 to TRBJ2-7, with TRBD2 matching 8 bases. Germline trimming cut 3 bases from V and 3 bases from J; bases unmatched to any gene: 10. Per the germline V gene, CDR1 is SGHTA and CDR2 is FQGNSA. CDR3 length: 16 residues. CDR3 in DNA: TGTGCCAGCAGCTTGGCGGGATTGGCGGGGGGCTACGAGCAGTACGTC. This translates into CASSLAGLAGGYEQYV.

The chain joins TRBV5-1 to TRBJ2-5; maybe TRBD2 (5 bases). V was trimmed by 5 bases and J by 5 bases, leaving 16 bases between them. This CDR3 contains 14 residues. CDR1 SGHRS and CDR2 YFSETQ come from the germline V gene. In nucleotides, the CDR3 is TGCGCCAGCAGTACGGGATTAGGAGAGGAGACCCAGTACTTC. Protein: CASSTGLGEETQYF.

The rearrangement uses TRBV10-3 and TRBJ1-2; the match to TRBD1 covers 7 bases. Unmatched junction bases numbered 3, after V lost 3 bases and J lost 2 bases. CDR3 length: 14 residues. Germline CDR1 ENHRY, CDR2 SYGVKD. DNA for the CDR3: TGTGCCATCAGTGATTCGACAGGGAACTATGGCTACACCTTC. It translates to CAISDSTGNYGYTF.

This clone has a single count. The chain carries TRBV2 and TRBJ1-2; the D is unclear. The germline gives CDR1 SNHLY, CDR2 FYNNEI. The CDR3 length is 12 residues. V was pared by 4 bases and J by 4 bases, with 7 bases between. The CDR3 coding sequence is TGTGCCAGCAGTGGTGAACTCTATGGCTACACCTTC. Protein product: CASSGELYGYTF.

The V call is TRBV6-4, the J call TRBJ2-7; 7 bases map to TRBD2. Germline values: CDR1 MRHNA, CDR2 SNTAGT. The ends lost 11 bases at V and 5 bases at J; junction bases unmatched: 12. This CDR3 is 13 amino acids long. DNA of the CDR3: TGTGCCGGCCCTCGGGGGGACTATGACGAGCAGTACGTC. Amino acids: CAGPRGDYDEQYV.

Only a few counts were recorded for this clone. This chain links TRBV14 with TRBJ1-1, with unresolved D. CDR3 length: 14 residues. V lost 5 bases and J 3 bases, leaving 13 bases between the germline ends. The germline V gene encodes CDR1 SGHDN and CDR2 FVKESK. CDR3 region: CASSSSVGYTEAFF. The CDR3 DNA sequence: TGTGCCAGCAGCTCCAGCGTCGGGTACACTGAAGCTTTCTTT.

This sequence joins TRBV28 and TRBJ2-3; possible D gene TRBD1, 5 bases. Germline CDR1 and CDR2: MDHEN and SYDVKM. The V and J ends lost 6 bases and 8 bases respectively, with 24 bases between them. This CDR3 has 16 amino acids. In DNA, the CDR3 is TGTGCCAGCAGCTCGAACGACAGACAGCATCATGCTACGCAGTATTTT. It codes for CASSSNDRQHHATQYF.

The chain recombines TRBV6-5 with TRBJ1-4; 7 bases are a match to TRBD1. The CDR3 runs to 15 residues. V lost 0 bases, J lost 5 bases, and 3 bases stayed unmatched. The germline gives CDR1 MNHEY, CDR2 SVGAGI. CDR3 amino acids: CASSYSTGKNEKLFF. CDR3 in DNA: TGTGCCAGCAGTTACTCGACAGGGAAGAATGAAAAACTGTTTTTT.

The V and J genes are TRBV29-1 and TRBJ1-2, with D tentatively TRBD1 (6 bases). The germline V and J ends were trimmed by 5 bases and 13 bases, with 14 bases remaining between them. CDR3 length: 10 amino acids. Germline values: CDR1 SQVTM, CDR2 ANQGSEA. The CDR3 here is CSVHQGQSTF. The DNA for the CDR3 is TGCAGCGTTCATCAGGGGCAGAGCACCTTC.

This chain joins TRBV4-1 and TRBJ2-7; 9 positions agree with TRBD1. There are 16 residues in the CDR3. Germline CDR1 is MGHRA and CDR2 is YSYEKL. Unmatched junction bases numbered 6, after V lost 0 bases and J lost 3 bases. CDR3 loop: CASSQESGQGRYEQYF. CDR3 nucleotide sequence: TGCGCCAGCAGCCAAGAAAGCGGACAGGGGCGCTACGAGCAGTACTTC.

This clone was observed a handful of times. This sequence joins TRBV7-9 and TRBJ1-1; D is uncertain. The V gene's germline CDR1 is SEHNR and CDR2 FQNEAQ (reference sequence). CDR3 length: 12 residues. V gave up 1 base and J gave up 7 bases, with 7 bases separating them. The CDR3 DNA reads as TGTGCCAGCAGCTTAGATGAGGGTGAAGCTTTCTTT. This codes for CASSLDEGEAFF.

The rearrangement uses TRBV7-2 and TRBJ1-2; 8 positions match TRBD1. Germline trimming cut 6 bases from V and 8 bases from J; bases unmatched to any gene: 8. The germline V gene encodes CDR1 SGHTA and CDR2 FQGNSA. This CDR3 region has 13 residues. CDR3 in DNA: TGTGCCAGCAGTCCCGACAGGGGCGTAGGCTACACCTTC. Translated: CASSPDRGVGYTF.

This clone was observed a single time. The gene calls are TRBV5-5 and TRBJ2-7, with 11 nucleotides matching TRBD1. V was clipped by 3 bases and J by 4 bases; unmatched bases: 3. Per germline, CDR1 SGHKS and CDR2 YYEKEE (reference sequence). The CDR3 totals 14 residues. CDR3 DNA sequence: TGTGCCAGCAGCTCTGGACAGGGGGCTTACGAGCAGTACTTC. As protein: CASSSGQGAYEQYF.

The rearrangement joins TRBV15 to TRBJ2-4; TRBD2 matches 10 bases. J was trimmed by 4 bases and V by 6 bases; bases with no gene match: 6. The CDR3 loop spans 15 amino acids. Germline CDR1 is LNHNV and CDR2 is YYDKDF (reference sequence). CDR3 in amino acids: CATSPSGGTKNIQYF. CDR3 DNA: TGTGCCACCAGTCCTAGCGGGGGTACAAAAAACATTCAGTACTTC. Combining the CDR3 with reference TRBV15 and TRBJ2-4 gives the whole variable domain DAMVIQNPRYQVTQFGKPVTLSCSQTLNHNVMYWYQQKSSQAPKLLFHYYDKDFNNEADTPDNFQSRRPNTSFCFLDIRSPGLGDTAMYLCATSPSGGTKNIQYFGAGTRLSVL.

The V call is TRBV14, the J call TRBJ2-1; possibly TRBD1 for D (6 bases). The germline CDR1 and CDR2 sequences are SGHDN and FVKESK. Trimming pared 0 bases from V and 8 bases from J, leaving 17 bases between. The CDR3 is 16 residues long. The CDR3 region is CASSQELWQGRHEQFF. The CDR3 DNA reads as TGTGCCAGCAGCCAAGAATTATGGCAGGGGCGCCATGAGCAGTTCTTC.

The V gene is TRBV18, the J gene TRBJ1-2, with 8 bases aligning to TRBD1. With 4 bases clipped from V and 4 bases from J, the junction kept 14 bases outside the gene matches. CDR1 and CDR2 from the germline V gene are KGHSH and LQKENI. There are 17 residues in the CDR3. The CDR3 coding sequence is TGTGCCAGCTCACACCGGGACAGGAGCATACTTGGCTATGGCTACACCTTC. Amino acid sequence: CASSHRDRSILGYGYTF.

V gene TRBV10-3 combines with J gene TRBJ1-2, with D possibly being TRBD1 (6 bases). Germline-derived CDR1 and CDR2 are ENHRY and SYGVKD. The length of the CDR3 is 12 residues. Trimming pared 4 bases from V and 10 bases from J, leaving 13 bases between. The CDR3 DNA reads as TGTGCCATCAGTGGGGGGCAGGGTGCCTACACCTTC. Amino acid sequence: CAISGGQGAYTF.

The chain recombines TRBV5-4 with TRBJ2-2; TRBD2 agrees at 8 bases. Trimming took 3 bases from V and 9 from J; bases not matched to a gene: 19. CDR1 and CDR2 (germline): SGHNT, YYREEE (reference sequence). The CDR3 covers 18 residues. CDR3 sequence: CASSSRAGGGSDTRELFF. The CDR3 DNA is TGTGCCAGCAGCTCGAGGGCAGGCGGGGGGAGCGATACTCGGGAGCTGTTTTTT.

The CDR3 sequence is CASKTGTSGYNEQFF. The CDR3 nucleotides read TGTGCCAGCAAAACCGGGACTAGCGGATACAATGAGCAGTTCTTC. The rearrangement joins TRBV25-1 to TRBJ2-1; TRBD2 matches 11 bases. Per the germline V gene, CDR1 is MGHDK and CDR2 is SYGVNS. This CDR3 spans 15 amino acids. Trimming removed 7 bases from V and 4 bases from J; junction bases left unmatched: 6.

The chain links TRBV7-9 to TRBJ1-3; no clear D. The CDR3 covers 12 residues. Germline V lookup: CDR1 SEHNR, CDR2 FQNEAQ (reference sequence). Trimming stripped 11 bases from V and 2 bases from J, with 10 bases between. CDR3 in DNA: TGTGCCCCGCAGGAACCTGGAAACACCATATATTTT. Protein: CAPQEPGNTIYF. The entire variable domain, with the rest obtained from reference TRBV7-9 and TRBJ1-3, is as follows: DTGVSQNPRHKITKRGQNVTFRCDPISEHNRLYWYRQTLGQGPEFLTYFQNEAQLEKSRLLSDRFSAERPKGSFSTLEIQRTEQGDSAMYLCAPQEPGNTIYFGEGSWLTVV.

V gene TRBV25-1 combines with J gene TRBJ1-3; 9 nucleotides align to TRBD1. Trimming cost V 4 bases and J 2 bases; bases outside gene matches: 0. Germline-derived CDR1 and CDR2 are MGHDK and SYGVNS. This CDR3 is built from 14 residues. The CDR3 DNA reads TGTGCCAGCAGTGGGACAGGGGCTGGAAACACCATATATTTT. Translated: CASSGTGAGNTIYF.

The chain couples TRBV19 to TRBJ2-1, with TRBD2 identical over 8 bases. The germline V gene has CDR1 LNHDA and CDR2 SQIVND (reference sequence). The CDR3 extends over 17 amino acids. V was pared by 1 base and J by 7 bases, with 12 bases of the junction left unmatched. The CDR3 sequence: CASSIGAGGGTGNEQFF. As DNA, the CDR3 is TGTGCCAGTAGTATAGGGGCGGGAGGTGGCACGGGGAATGAGCAGTTCTTC.

The CDR3 region is CASSLSGGDSYEQYF. CDR3 DNA: TGTGCCAGCAGTTTATCGGGAGGGGACTCCTACGAGCAGTACTTC. The chain employs TRBV28 and TRBJ2-7; 8 bases agree with TRBD2. The J segment lost 0 bases and the V segment lost 1 base, leaving 2 bases of the junction unmatched. Germline V gene sequence: CDR1 MDHEN, CDR2 SYDVKM. The CDR3 contains 15 residues.

The V and J genes are TRBV10-2 and TRBJ1-2; no firm D call. This CDR3 is built from 13 residues. V lost 3 bases, J lost 2 bases, and 7 bases lay in between. Germline CDR1 and CDR2: WSHSY and SAAADI. In DNA, the CDR3 is TGCGCCAGCAGTGACACCGGGAACTATGGCTACACCTTC. Translation gives CASSDTGNYGYTF.

The chain links TRBV14 to TRBJ1-1, with TRBD1 matching 8 bases. The V and J ends lost 4 bases and 4 bases, in that order; junction bases with no gene match: 14. The CDR3 sequence is 17 residues long. Germline values: CDR1 SGHDN, CDR2 FVKESK. For the CDR3, the DNA is TGTGCCAGCAGCCTGACTACAGGGGGGGCCTTGGGCACTGAAGCTTTCTTT. This sequence encodes CASSLTTGGALGTEAFF.